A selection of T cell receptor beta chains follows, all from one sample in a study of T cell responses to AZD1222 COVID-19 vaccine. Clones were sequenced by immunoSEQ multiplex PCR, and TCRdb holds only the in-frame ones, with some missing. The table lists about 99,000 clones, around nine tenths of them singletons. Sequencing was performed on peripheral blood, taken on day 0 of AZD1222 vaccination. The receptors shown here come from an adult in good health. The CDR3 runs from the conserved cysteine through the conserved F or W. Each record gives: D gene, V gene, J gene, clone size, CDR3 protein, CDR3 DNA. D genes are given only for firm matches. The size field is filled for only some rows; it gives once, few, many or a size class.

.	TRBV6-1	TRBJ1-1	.	CASSEEQNWTEAFF	TGTGCCAGCAGTGAAGAACAAAATTGGACTGAAGCTTTCTTT
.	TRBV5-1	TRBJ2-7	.	CASSLRQGSGEQYF	TGCGCCAGCAGCTTGCGGCAGGGTTCCGGCGAGCAGTACTTC
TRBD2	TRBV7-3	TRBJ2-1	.	CASSSGTSVDEQFF	TGTGCCAGCAGCTCCGGGACTAGCGTCGATGAGCAGTTCTTC
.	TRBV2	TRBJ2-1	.	CASSEEAGPHNEQFF	TGTGCCAGCAGTGAAGAGGCGGGGCCCCACAATGAGCAGTTCTTC
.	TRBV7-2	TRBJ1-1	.	CASSLDRVVAFF	TGTGCCAGCAGCTTAGATAGGGTAGTGGCTTTCTTT
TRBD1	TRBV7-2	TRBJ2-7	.	CASSSRGQGSYEQYF	TGTGCCAGCAGCTCTAGGGGACAGGGCTCCTACGAGCAGTACTTC
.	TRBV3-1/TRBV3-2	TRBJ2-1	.	CASSQGGGYSYNEQFF	TGTGCCAGCAGCCAGGGAGGGGGTTACTCCTACAATGAGCAGTTCTTC
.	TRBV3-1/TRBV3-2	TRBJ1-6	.	CASSQDPGVGYNSPLHF	TGTGCCAGCAGCCAAGATCCGGGGGTAGGCTATAATTCACCCCTCCACTTT
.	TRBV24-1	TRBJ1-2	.	CATSDLGADYGYTF	TGTGCCACCAGTGATCTCGGCGCGGACTATGGCTACACCTTC
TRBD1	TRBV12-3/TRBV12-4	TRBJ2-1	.	CASSLIQGSEQFF	TGTGCCAGCAGTTTAATACAGGGGTCGGAGCAGTTCTTC
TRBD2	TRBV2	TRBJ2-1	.	CASSPRGLAGSRNEQFF	TGTGCCAGCAGTCCACGGGGACTAGCGGGGTCCAGGAATGAGCAGTTCTTC
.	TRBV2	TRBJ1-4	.	CASSEEREGGLFF	TGTGCCAGCAGTGAAGAGAGGGAGGGCGGACTGTTTTTT
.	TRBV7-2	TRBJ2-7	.	CASSRDRNNYEQYF	TGTGCCAGCAGCCGGGACCGCAACAACTACGAGCAGTACTTC
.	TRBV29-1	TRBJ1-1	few	CSVATGPEAFF	TGCAGCGTTGCCACAGGGCCTGAAGCTTTCTTT
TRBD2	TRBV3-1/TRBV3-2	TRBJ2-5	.	CASSPSAAGGETQYF	TGTGCCAGCAGCCCCTCGGCAGCGGGGGGAGAGACCCAGTACTTC
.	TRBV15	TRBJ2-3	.	CATSPSTDTQYF	TGTGCCACCAGCCCTAGCACAGATACGCAGTATTTT
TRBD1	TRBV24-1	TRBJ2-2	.	CATSDPTGAVTGELFF	TGTGCCACCAGTGATCCCACAGGGGCGGTCACCGGGGAGCTGTTTTTT
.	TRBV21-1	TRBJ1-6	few	CASSKARDPYNSPLHF	TGTGCCAGCAGCAAAGCCAGGGACCCCTATAATTCACCCCTCCACTTT
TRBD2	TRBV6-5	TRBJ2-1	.	CASSYSGGGINEQFF	TGTGCCAGCAGTTACTCCGGCGGGGGGATCAATGAGCAGTTCTTC
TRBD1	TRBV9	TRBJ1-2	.	CASSVADRDGYTF	TGTGCCAGCAGCGTAGCGGACAGGGATGGCTACACCTTC
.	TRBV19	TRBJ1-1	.	CASSFLDTEAFF	TGTGCCAGTAGTTTCCTGGACACTGAAGCTTTCTTT
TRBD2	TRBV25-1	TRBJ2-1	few	CASSELPSGGILYNEQFF	TGTGCCAGCAGTGAATTGCCTAGCGGGGGCATCCTCTACAATGAGCAGTTCTTC
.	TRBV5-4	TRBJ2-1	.	CASSFIIRAGDEQFF	TGTGCCAGCAGCTTCATAATCCGGGCTGGAGATGAGCAGTTCTTC
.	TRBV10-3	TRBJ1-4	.	CAISGTLAKDEKLFF	TGTGCCATCAGTGGGACCTTGGCCAAGGATGAAAAACTGTTTTTT
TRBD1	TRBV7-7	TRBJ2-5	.	CASSLEAGGQTQYF	TGTGCTAGCAGCTTAGAGGCAGGGGGTCAGACCCAGTACTTC
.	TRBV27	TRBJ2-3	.	CASSLVRLLPDTQYF	TGTGCCAGCAGTTTAGTCCGGCTTCTCCCGGATACGCAGTATTTT
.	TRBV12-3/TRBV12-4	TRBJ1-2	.	CASSSRTFGYTF	TGTGCCAGCAGTTCCAGGACGTTTGGCTACACCTTC
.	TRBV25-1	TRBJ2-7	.	CASSASLSAGGLYEQYF	TGTGCCAGCAGTGCGTCGTTGTCCGCCGGAGGTCTCTACGAGCAGTACTTC
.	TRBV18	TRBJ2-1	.	CASARWTENNEQFF	TGTGCCAGCGCCCGATGGACAGAGAACAATGAGCAGTTCTTC
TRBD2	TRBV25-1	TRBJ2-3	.	CASSRGTSVGTDTQYF	TGTGCCAGCAGTCGCGGGACTAGCGTAGGGACAGATACGCAGTATTTT
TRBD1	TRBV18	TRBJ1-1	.	CASSPIQGGRQTNTEAFF	TGTGCCAGCTCACCGATACAGGGGGGCCGACAGACGAACACTGAAGCTTTCTTT
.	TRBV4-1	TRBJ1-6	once	CASSQGSLDNSPLHF	TGCGCCAGCAGCCAAGGGTCCCTAGACAATTCACCCCTCCACTTT
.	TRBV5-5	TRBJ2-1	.	CASSLQFSYNEQFF	TGTGCCAGCAGCCTGCAGTTCTCCTACAATGAGCAGTTCTTC
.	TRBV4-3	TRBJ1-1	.	CASSQDLWGNTEAFF	TGCGCCAGCAGCCAAGATCTATGGGGGAACACTGAAGCTTTCTTT
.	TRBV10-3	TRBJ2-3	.	CAISEGGAGGTDTQYF	TGTGCCATCAGTGAGGGGGGGGCGGGAGGCACAGATACGCAGTATTTT
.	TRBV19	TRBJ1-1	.	CASRGFRLNTEAFF	TGTGCCAGTAGGGGGTTCCGTCTGAACACTGAAGCTTTCTTT
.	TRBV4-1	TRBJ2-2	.	CASSQRGLTPNTGELFF	TGCGCCAGCAGCCAACGGGGATTAACGCCGAACACCGGGGAGCTGTTTTTT
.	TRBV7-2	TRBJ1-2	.	CASSLSGGAQNYGYTF	TGTGCCAGCAGCTTATCCGGGGGGGCTCAAAATTATGGCTACACCTTC
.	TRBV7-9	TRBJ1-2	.	CASSLAPGPIYGYTF	TGTGCCAGCAGCTTAGCCCCAGGCCCGATTTATGGCTACACCTTC
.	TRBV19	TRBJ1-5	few	CASSIRTVNQPQHF	TGTGCCAGTAGTATAAGGACAGTAAATCAGCCCCAGCATTTT
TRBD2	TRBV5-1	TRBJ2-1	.	CASSRLAGRYNEQFF	TGCGCCAGCAGCCGACTAGCGGGACGCTACAATGAGCAGTTCTTC
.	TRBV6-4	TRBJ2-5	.	CASSDSFRASGQGEETQYF	TGTGCCAGCAGTGACTCGTTTCGGGCCAGCGGGCAGGGCGAAGAGACCCAGTACTTC
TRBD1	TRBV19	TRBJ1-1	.	CASTPGQRALNTEAFF	TGTGCCAGTACCCCGGGACAGAGAGCTCTGAACACTGAAGCTTTCTTT
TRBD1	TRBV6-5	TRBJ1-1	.	CASRHRGLGTEAFF	TGTGCCAGCAGGCACAGGGGGCTGGGCACTGAAGCTTTCTTT
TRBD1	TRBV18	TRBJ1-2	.	CASSTDRGSVYGYTF	TGTGCCAGCTCCACGGACAGGGGCAGTGTCTATGGCTACACCTTC
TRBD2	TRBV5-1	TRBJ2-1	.	CASTEGSGINEQFF	TGTGCCAGCACGGAGGGGAGCGGGATTAATGAGCAGTTCTTC
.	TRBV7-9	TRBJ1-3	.	CASSEQGMAIYF	TGTGCCAGCAGCGAACAGGGTATGGCCATATATTTT
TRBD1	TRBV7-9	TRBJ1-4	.	CASRGTGFSEKLFF	TGTGCCAGCAGGGGGACAGGGTTTAGTGAAAAACTGTTTTTT
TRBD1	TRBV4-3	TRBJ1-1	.	CASSPGGQGNTEAFF	TGCGCCAGCAGCCCGGGCGGACAGGGGAACACTGAAGCTTTCTTT
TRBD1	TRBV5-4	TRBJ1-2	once	CASSFLGGQGLKGYTF	TGTGCCAGCAGCTTTCTAGGGGGACAGGGGTTGAAGGGCTACACCTTC
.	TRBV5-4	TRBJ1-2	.	CASSPTPGLANYGYTF	TGTGCCAGCAGCCCGACCCCCGGGCTAGCTAACTATGGCTACACCTTC
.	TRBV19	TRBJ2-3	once	CASSWGPTSTDTQYF	TGTGCCAGTAGTTGGGGTCCAACCAGCACAGATACGCAGTATTTT
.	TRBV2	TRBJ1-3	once	CASSEAQGSGNTIYF	TGTGCCAGCAGTGAAGCTCAGGGAAGTGGAAACACCATATATTTT
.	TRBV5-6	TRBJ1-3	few	CASSLAGSGTIYF	TGTGCCAGCAGCTTGGCCGGCTCCGGCACCATATATTTT